This T cell receptor (beta chain) was obtained from a study of cytomegalovirus exposure and HLA in healthy donors. Germline V CDR1 and CDR2: SSHAT, FNYEAQ (reference sequence). The CDR3 loop spans 13 amino acids. The PCR employed 60 Vbeta primers together with 13 Jbeta primers. Here immunoSEQ multiplex PCR was the method, and the copy in TCRdb shows in-frame clones only, minus some. The profile shows 220,000 or so clones, approximately 68% of them singletons. Study outcomes and limitations: An analysis was carried out later, and it reportedly showed fewer N-insertions in an Asian-associated ancestry cluster than the approximately 700-donor mean. There were 150 or so TCR beta chains listed as cytomegalovirus-associated.

Points on this clone: Its cognate antigen is unknown. An end of the junction does not agree with germline; a read error may underlie this.

Sequencing input: PBMCs. The sequence came from a woman in her twenties or thirties in good health and CMV-seronegative. The chain couples TRBV7-7 to TRBJ2-5; TRBD2 matches 7 bases. The CDR3 DNA follows: TGTGCTAGCAGCTTACTCGGGAGGGAGACCCAGTACTTC. Its protein product is CASSLLGRETQYF.